This T cell receptor beta chain originates from a study of T cell changes during pregnancy in multiple sclerosis. This CDR3 contains 14 residues. Germline V gene sequence: CDR1 SNHLY, CDR2 FYNNEI. The V segment lost 8 bases and the J segment 3 bases; nucleotides outside the gene matches: 5. The assay was immunoSEQ multiplex PCR, and TCRdb's table has in-frame clones only and misses some. Of about 40,000 clones in the sample, 75% to 95% are singletons; the top ten hold approximately 0.41%. Sequencing used CD4+ T cells from peripheral blood mononuclear cells, obtained in the third trimester of pregnancy. The sequence came from a female donor with multiple sclerosis, enrolled in a pregnancy study. This chain connects TRBV2 to TRBJ2-5; 11 nucleotides match TRBD1. CDR3: CASRTGGLEETQYF. The CDR3 DNA reads as TGTGCCAGCCGGACAGGGGGCTTGGAAGAGACCCAGTACTTC.